This TCR beta chain was documented in a study of T cell repertoires in cytomegalovirus infection. As for the study in general: Indications came from public TCR beta signatures; they pointed to CMV infection and to a matching HLA type.

This clonotype occurred many times. The target antigen is unknown. This CDR3 comprises 15 residues. V shed 6 bases, J shed 6 bases, and the junction held 8 bases outside the gene matches. Germline V gives CDR1 SGHVS, CDR2 FQNEAQ. Study results and caveats: Based on cumulative public TCR beta family frequency, carriers of CMV plus the relevant HLA were identified. The ex vivo response was dominated by HLA-C-restricted CMV-specific TCR beta clonotypes.

TCRdb re-called the reads with MiXCR, one entry per CDR3 protein. Of hundreds of thousands of distinct CDR3 sequences in the sample, 20% to 25% were seen once. The sequenced sample consisted of CD8+ T cells from PBMCs. This chain joins TRBV7-8 and TRBJ2-3, with 11 bases identical to TRBD2. The TCR originated in a human donor in good health (CMV status not recorded). Some clones in this sample may be carry-over from other donors' samples. This CDR3 reads CASRRSGGGWDTQYF. Written as DNA, the CDR3 is TGTGCCAGCAGGCGTAGCGGGGGGGGATGGGATACGCAGTATTTT.